Below, one TCR beta chain is given with its context. No antigen is known for it. Nothing much larger sits one base from this clone, and base qualities are not available. This specimen belongs to a study of identical twins (dated by TCRdb to between 2015 and 2016). Background on the whole study: To test whether fetal clonotypes persist, the study used deep sequencing on TCR alpha and beta repertoires from monozygotic twins, unrelated adults of various ages, and cord blood. Replicate twin experiments were performed at different times using different library preparation protocols to rule out contamination. The research as a whole found: Compared with coincidental sharing between unrelated individuals, out-of-frame TCR alpha sequences shared between twins showed an excess of sequences with low generation probability. Excess twin sharing in beta out-of-frame sequences was weaker because fewer shared sequences lowered the signal-to-noise ratio. In monozygotic twins, out-of-frame TCR alpha sharing was systematically underestimated by recombination models, although the models agreed with sharing between unrelated individuals. Invariant T cells such as MAIT and iNKT could partly confound zero-insertion analyses, although diverse VJ usage argued against such confounding for most clonotypes. Abundant cord blood beta clonotypes had fewer insertions, young adult naive repertoires showed a similar but weaker trend, and memory repertoires showed no such trend. Because the same donors could not be followed over many years, the conclusions depended on cross-sectional statistical analysis.

Library creation used 5' RACE. The instrument was an Illumina HiSeq 2000. A universal primer binding site was added through template switching, and the final cDNA carried a unique molecular identifier so that TCR cDNA molecules could be counted accurately. Specific primers in the conserved constant-segment region were used to synthesize first-strand cDNA for the TCR alpha and beta chains. To control for contamination, every cDNA library was double barcoded, receiving both a SMART-Mk sample barcode and Illumina barcodes. TruSeq adapter sequences, together with Illumina sample barcodes, were added in two successive PCR steps. TCR alpha and beta cDNA libraries were sequenced on the Illumina HiSeq platform with custom primers. For the original study's pipeline: MiGEC was used to process raw reads and extract unique molecular identifiers, and MiXCR was used to find CDR3 positions. Recombination models were inferred per individual with the repgenHMM and IGoR tools using an EM algorithm. Shared clonotype analysis was performed with the tcR package in R, normalizing sharing by the product of cloneset sizes. To study raw recombination without the effects of thymic and clonal selection, out-of-frame nonproductive sequences were analyzed. TCRdb trimmed the raw reads at Q25, called clones with MiXCR and kept productive beta chains. Every CDR3 protein is listed once, alongside the most common genes and DNA of its rows. The V and J calls follow TCRdb's processing rather than the paper's. The sample yields approximately 670,000 distinct CDR3 sequences; 5.5% to 7.5% were counted once. The ten largest clones add up to approximately 2% of the sample.

From cysteine to valine, the CDR3 is 18 amino acids long. Just CDR3 DNA is preserved here, 54 bases in frame from base 1. V and J lose 0 bases and 0 bases, and a span of 19 bases separates them. The germline V gene specifies SGHRS as CDR1 and YFSETQ as CDR2. Every donor was a healthy Caucasian. Three unrelated non-twin adults were also sequenced: a male aged 18 to 29, a male aged 50 to 59 and a female aged 50 to 59. Using Miltenyi CD45RO+ enrichment and human naive T-cell isolation kits, memory (CD45RO+) and naive T cells were isolated from PBMC. The sequence was collected from a man aged 18 to 29 in good health. The specimen sequenced was naive T cells sorted from blood. The cell subset or site label corresponds to: cells isolated with a human naive T-cell isolation kit. Here the chain combines TRBV5-1 and TRBJ2-7; the D gene is possibly TRBD1, with 5 bases matching. CDR3 reads: CASSLAVQAIILSYEQYV. The nucleotide sequence is TGCGCCAGCAGCTTGGCCGTACAGGCGATAATCCTCTCCTACGAGCAGTACGTC.